This T cell receptor (beta chain) derives from a study of prognosis after radiotherapy for stage I lung cancer. Looking at the study overall: Among the enrolled patients, roughly 14 had newly diagnosed primary stage I lung tumors, while several had oligometastatic NSCLC following surgical resection of the primary tumor.

Study-wide results and caveats: Any tumor specificity that the expanded TCR clones may have had was not determined. Reportedly, metastasis status was linked to differences in TRBV and TRBJ usage frequencies.

The ends were cut back, 0 bases at V and 1 base at J, with 12 bases in the middle. This CDR3 region has 16 residues. Germline loops: CDR1 KGHDR, CDR2 SFDVKD. This clonotype was recorded at least ten times. Antigen unknown. Amplification of the TCR beta CDR3 (from genomic DNA) was done by two-round multiplex PCR. Primers specific to each TRBV and TRBJ gene drove first-round PCR. In TCRdb, the multiplex PCR reads were re-called with MiXCR into one record per CDR3 protein. The data contain about 28,000 distinct CDR3 sequences, roughly 46% of them seen just once; the ten biggest clones take up 15%. The receptor's source is a donor of 50 years or more with non-small cell lung cancer. The sequenced sample was PBMCs, obtained before or after stereotactic body radiation therapy (not recorded which). This sequence joins TRBV24-1 and TRBJ2-7; D may match TRBD1 or TRBD2 (5 bases each). The CDR3 is CATSDLRGVKSYEQYF. The CDR3 DNA sequence: TGTGCCACCAGTGATTTGAGAGGGGTAAAATCCTACGAGCAGTACTTC.